These 20 T cell receptor beta chains originate from one sample sequenced in a study of memory CD8 T cells in hepatitis C reinfection (dated by TCRdb to the late 2010s). Libraries were made using the immunoSEQ multiplex PCR assay. Held by TCRdb, this immuneACCESS table contains in-frame sequences only and omits some clones. Under half of the omission traces to an unresolved V gene where checked; the cause of the rest is unknown. The sample data list 44,000 or so clones, and roughly 90% of these were observed just once. The top ten constitute 1% to 1.5% of the sample. In the paper's terms, the time point label means: peak reinfection, 3 to 8 weeks after reinfection detection. Sorted cells were sequenced directly ex vivo, without in vitro expansion prior to TCR sequencing. The material sequenced was naive CD8+ T cells sorted from blood. The sample's cell subset or site label, in plain terms: total naive CD8+CD45RO- T cells. These TCRs come from a man aged 18-30 years with hepatitis C virus infection.

In its sample, this clone was seen a few times. The chain couples TRBV5-6 to TRBJ1-1; D is possibly TRBD1 (5 bases). CDR3 length: 14 amino acids. The ends were cut back, 0 bases at V and 6 bases at J, with 12 bases in the middle. Germline lookup yields CDR1 SGHDT and CDR2 YYEEEE. CDR3 loop: CASSLGPGDPEAFF. Here the CDR3 DNA reads TGTGCCAGCAGCTTGGGTCCGGGGGACCCTGAAGCTTTCTTT.

V usage is TRBV25-1 and J usage is TRBJ1-5; 10 nucleotides match TRBD1. J gave up 2 bases and V 3 bases, and 7 bases lay outside the gene matches. This CDR3 is built from 17 residues. Germline values: CDR1 MGHDK, CDR2 SYGVNS. This chain's CDR3 is CASSEGQGYEGNQPQHF. As DNA, the CDR3 is TGTGCCAGCAGTGAGGGACAGGGGTATGAAGGCAATCAGCCCCAGCATTTT.

The chain links TRBV14 to TRBJ2-3, with 12 positions matching TRBD2. The J segment lost 4 bases and the V segment lost 4 bases, leaving 9 bases of the junction unmatched. CDR1 and CDR2 (germline): SGHDN, FVKESK. This CDR3 is built from 17 residues. The CDR3 region is CASSPTTSGRPADTQYF. The CDR3 DNA is TGTGCCAGCAGCCCTACGACTAGCGGGAGACCCGCAGATACGCAGTATTTT.

This clone was counted a few times. This chain links TRBV5-6 with TRBJ1-3, with 7 bases aligning to TRBD1. The V gene end was trimmed by 4 bases and the J gene end by 4 bases; junction bases not matched to a gene: 11. Germline V gene data show CDR1 as SGHDT and CDR2 as YYEEEE. This CDR3 spans 16 amino acids. The CDR3 DNA is TGTGCCAGCAGCCCCCCGGGGGGGACAGTCGGAAACACCATATATTTT. Encoded protein: CASSPPGGTVGNTIYF.

The chain links TRBV7-8 to TRBJ2-7, with 12 bases matching TRBD2. CDR1 is SGHVS and CDR2 is FQNEAQ in the germline V gene. This CDR3 contains 16 residues. The ends lost 2 bases at V and 4 bases at J; junction bases unmatched: 6. The chain's CDR3 is CASSLLAGGRGYEQYF. The CDR3 bases are TGTGCCAGCAGCTTACTAGCGGGAGGGCGAGGTTACGAGCAGTACTTC.

V and J are TRBV27 and TRBJ2-7, with D uncertain. Germline-derived CDR1 and CDR2 are MNHEY and SMNVEV (reference sequence). This CDR3 is 13 amino acids long. V gave up 2 bases and J gave up 3 bases, with 8 bases separating them. The CDR3 here is CASSLGHSYEQYF. The CDR3 DNA reads as TGTGCCAGCAGTTTAGGTCACAGCTACGAGCAGTACTTC.

The rearrangement uses TRBV11-2 and TRBJ2-3; 12 bases are a match to TRBD2. CDR1 and CDR2 (germline): SGHAT, FQNNGV. The CDR3 contains 16 residues. V was pared by 6 bases and J by 1 base, with 5 bases of the junction left unmatched. The CDR3 DNA reads as TGTGCCAGCAGTTTCGGACTAGCGGGGCGCACAGATACGCAGTATTTT. Amino acids: CASSFGLAGRTDTQYF.

Concerning this clone: The final CDR3 position lacks the conserved phenylalanine or tryptophan, pointing to a likely read error. The genes are TRBV28 and TRBJ2-7; 9 nucleotides match TRBD1. Per germline, CDR1 MDHEN and CDR2 SYDVKM. After removal of 3 bases from V and 3 bases from J, the junction contained 3 bases not matched to a gene. The CDR3 totals 14 residues. The DNA of the CDR3 is TGTGCCAGCAGTTTTTTGACAGGGGGCTACGAGCAGTACCTC. This encodes CASSFLTGGYEQYL.

The chain links TRBV5-1 to TRBJ2-7; the D is unclear. The germline gives CDR1 SGHRS, CDR2 YFSETQ. With 3 bases removed from V and 6 bases from J, the gap between germline ends came to 7 bases. This CDR3 contains 11 residues. The CDR3 DNA follows: TGCGCCAGCAGCTCAGATGTCGAGCAGTACTTC. Translation: CASSSDVEQYF.

The CDR3 spells CASSTGQGAKTEAFF. In DNA, the CDR3 is TGTGCCAGCAGCACGGGACAGGGGGCGAAGACTGAAGCTTTCTTT. The rearrangement links TRBV28 to TRBJ1-1; 12 bases align to TRBD1. J lost 5 bases, V lost 6 bases, and 7 bases had no gene match. From germline, CDR1 is MDHEN and CDR2 SYDVKM. The CDR3 runs to 15 residues.

The rearrangement links TRBV14 to TRBJ1-1, with 9 bases identical to TRBD1. The germline gives CDR1 SGHDN, CDR2 FVKESK. CDR3 length: 17 residues. Trimming cost V 4 bases and J 3 bases; bases outside gene matches: 12. The CDR3 protein is CASSRSPFRTGDTEAFF. The CDR3 bases are TGTGCCAGCAGCCGATCACCTTTCCGGACAGGGGACACTGAAGCTTTCTTT.

The V gene is TRBV2, the J gene TRBJ2-1; D might be TRBD2 (6 bases). The CDR3 is 15 residues long. Trimming shortened V by 6 bases and J by 8 bases, and 20 bases separated the two germline ends. The germline V gene has CDR1 SNHLY and CDR2 FYNNEI. DNA of the CDR3: TGTGCCAGCAGCAATGATGGGGACTTTTCGGATGAGCAGTTCTTC. As protein: CASSNDGDFSDEQFF.

This chain connects TRBV30 to TRBJ1-1, with a possible D match to TRBD1 (5 bases). The V and J ends lost 1 base and 7 bases respectively, with 10 bases between them. The CDR3 loop spans 12 amino acids. Per germline, CDR1 GTSNPN and CDR2 SVGIG (reference sequence). Here the CDR3 reads CAWSGGGVEAFF. The DNA for the CDR3 is TGTGCCTGGAGTGGCGGGGGAGTTGAAGCTTTCTTT.

The chain couples TRBV28 to TRBJ1-5, with 10 bases identical to TRBD1. Looked up from germline, CDR1 is MDHEN and CDR2 is SYDVKM. This CDR3 is built from 14 residues. The ends lost 5 bases at V and 6 bases at J; junction bases unmatched: 4. This CDR3 is CASSGGQGTQPQHF. CDR3 coding DNA: TGTGCCAGCAGTGGGGGACAGGGGACTCAGCCCCAGCATTTT. The entire variable domain, with the rest obtained from reference TRBV28 and TRBJ1-5, is as follows: DVKVTQSSRYLVKRTGEKVFLECVQDMDHENMFWYRQDPGLGLRLIYFSYDVKMKEKGDIPEGYSVSREKKERFSLILESASTNQTSMYLCASSGGQGTQPQHFGDGTRLSIL.

V and J are TRBV4-3 and TRBJ2-2; 11 positions match TRBD2. Germline V gene sequence: CDR1 LGHNA, CDR2 YSLEER. V lost 0 bases and J lost 5; bases outside the gene matches: 11. This CDR3 contains 19 residues. The CDR3 here is CASSQDRLSGGVRTGELFF. The CDR3 DNA sequence: TGCGCCAGCAGCCAAGATCGTCTTAGCGGGGGGGTTAGGACCGGGGAGCTGTTTTTT.

V is TRBV9 and J is TRBJ2-2; 7 bases fit TRBD1. V gave up 3 bases and J gave up 1 base; unmatched junction bases: 9. Germline V gene sequence: CDR1 SGDLS, CDR2 YYNGEE. The CDR3 is made up of 17 amino acids. The CDR3 here is CASSARDSGVNTGELFF. The CDR3 nucleotides are TGTGCCAGCAGCGCCCGGGACAGCGGCGTGAACACCGGGGAGCTGTTTTTT.

This chain uses TRBV19 with TRBJ2-5; 14 bases agree with TRBD2. There are 15 residues in the CDR3. Germline loops: CDR1 LNHDA, CDR2 SQIVND (reference sequence). J lost 4 bases, V lost 5 bases, and 3 bases had no gene match. The CDR3 DNA sequence: TGTGCCAGTAGTTTCGGACTAGCGGGAGGAGAGACCCAGTACTTC. Its protein product is CASSFGLAGGETQYF.

V usage is TRBV13 and J usage is TRBJ2-2, with a tentative D call TRBD2 (5 bases). CDR1 PRHDT and CDR2 FYEKMQ come from the germline V gene (reference sequence). The CDR3 runs to 16 residues. V lost 0 bases, J lost 1 base, and 9 bases lay in between. In DNA, the CDR3 is TGTGCCAGCAGCTTAGGTCTAGAGGGGAACACCGGGGAGCTGTTTTTT. Translated, it gives CASSLGLEGNTGELFF.

V usage is TRBV6-7 and J usage is TRBJ1-6; 8 nucleotides line up with TRBD1. TRBV6-7 is given ORF status, its function remaining uncertain. Trimming cost V 6 bases and J 7 bases; bases outside gene matches: 2. This CDR3 region has 13 residues. The CDR3 DNA reads as TGTGCCAGCAGCCACAGGGGGAATTCACCCCTCCACTTT. It is translated as CASSHRGNSPLHF.

The rearrangement joins TRBV19 to TRBJ2-2; perhaps TRBD1 as D (6 bases). V lost 4 bases and J 2 bases, leaving 14 bases between the germline ends. From germline, CDR1 is LNHDA and CDR2 SQIVND (reference sequence). The CDR3 is made up of 16 amino acids. The CDR3 nucleotides are TGTGCCAGTAGTACCCCAGAAGGGGGTAACACCGGGGAGCTGTTTTTT. This encodes CASSTPEGGNTGELFF.